Included here is one TCR beta chain sequence, with context. Its antigen is not known. The sample comes from a study of T cell responses to AZD1222 COVID-19 vaccine. The overall study: Combined were second doses at about 4 or about 12 weeks.

Study-wide results and caveats: Possibly, clonal diversity was underestimated; donors were largely white British and included more females. Researchers took repertoire samples only after the peak T cell response had come.

TCRdb's copy holds only in-frame clones and misses some; the assay was immunoSEQ multiplex PCR. The sample consists of roughly 150,000 clones, almost 90% of them appearing once. V lost 0 bases and J lost 3, with 9 bases in between. This CDR3 spans 14 amino acids. Germline CDR1 LGHDT, CDR2 YNNKEL (reference sequence). The V and J genes are TRBV3-1 (or the pseudogene TRBV3-2) and TRBJ2-7; perhaps TRBD1 as D (5 bases). Sequenced material: peripheral blood, taken on day 0 of AZD1222 vaccination. This TCR came from an adult in good health. The CDR3, as DNA: TGTGCCAGCAGCCAAGAAGGGGCAGTCTACGAGCAGTACTTC. It encodes CASSQEGAVYEQYF.